The 16 T cell receptor beta chains given below trace back to one sample, sequenced in a study of blood T cell repertoires in COVID-19. The table came from immunoSEQ multiplex PCR; TCRdb's copy has only in-frame clones and leaves some out. The profile shows 240,000 or so clones, 88% of them singletons. The specimen sequenced was peripheral blood. The receptors here all came from a woman under 40 with acute or convalescent COVID-19.

The chain uses TRBV27 and TRBJ2-1; D remains unclear. The germline V and J ends were trimmed by 2 bases and 9 bases, with 5 bases remaining between them. Germline V CDR1 and CDR2: MNHEY, SMNVEV (reference sequence). The length of the CDR3 is 11 residues. The CDR3 protein is CASSLGLEQFF. The CDR3 bases are TGTGCCAGCAGTTTAGGGCTTGAGCAGTTCTTC.

The chain recombines TRBV12-3 or TRBV12-4 with TRBJ2-7, with 8 bases identical to TRBD1. The CDR3 sequence is 12 residues long. J lost 4 bases, V lost 9 bases, and 5 bases had no gene match. The CDR3 DNA follows: TGTGCCAGTGCAGGGGGCGGGTACGAGCAGTACTTC. Translating gives CASAGGGYEQYF.

This sequence joins TRBV2 and TRBJ2-6, with D possibly matching TRBD1 (5 bases). Germline-derived CDR1 and CDR2 are SNHLY and FYNNEI. This CDR3 has 15 residues. The V end was cut by 4 bases, the J end by 0 bases, with 7 bases between. In nucleotides, the CDR3 is TGTGCCAGCAGTGGGGGCGGCTCTGGGGCCAACGTCCTGACTTTC. Amino acids: CASSGGGSGANVLTF.

The chain carries TRBV11-3 and TRBJ2-1; TRBD2 is a possible D gene (6 bases). Germline CDR1 and CDR2: SGHNT and YENEEA. This CDR3 is built from 13 residues. V shed 4 bases and J shed 10 bases, with 14 bases lying between them. CDR3 coding DNA: TGTGCCAGCAGCTCACGGGGAGCGGGCGAGCAGTTCTTC. It translates to CASSSRGAGEQFF.

J is TRBJ2-1 and V is TRBV27, with a weak D call TRBD1 (5 bases). This CDR3 has 15 residues. Germline loops: CDR1 MNHEY, CDR2 SMNVEV (reference sequence). V lost 2 bases, J lost 2 bases, and 10 bases lay in between. The CDR3 here is CASSLRQGAYNEQFF. CDR3 nucleotides: TGTGCCAGCAGTTTAAGGCAGGGCGCCTACAATGAGCAGTTCTTC.

This chain uses TRBV19 with TRBJ1-4; TRBD1 is a possible D gene (6 bases). V dropped 7 bases and J dropped 6 bases, with 15 bases sitting between them. CDR3 length equals 14 residues. Germline values: CDR1 LNHDA, CDR2 SQIVND (reference sequence). The CDR3 reads CASNTGPAHEKLFF. In DNA, the CDR3 is TGTGCCAGTAATACAGGGCCAGCCCATGAAAAACTGTTTTTT.

This clone appeared a single time. This chain connects TRBV4-3 to TRBJ1-2; possibly TRBD1 for D (5 bases). Trimming took off 5 bases at V and 8 bases at J, with 15 bases between the two ends. This CDR3 is 13 amino acids long. The germline CDR1 and CDR2 sequences are LGHNA and YSLEER. The CDR3 reads CASSYVSTGGYTF. CDR3 nucleotide sequence: TGCGCCAGCAGCTACGTAAGCACAGGCGGCTACACCTTC.

The rearrangement uses TRBV29-1 and TRBJ2-7, with 9 bases lining up with TRBD2. V was clipped by 1 base and J by 2 bases; unmatched bases: 6. This CDR3 has 15 residues. CDR1 is SQVTM and CDR2 is ANQGSEA in the germline V gene. The CDR3 loop is CSVEGGLAGTYEQYF. The DNA for the CDR3 is TGCAGCGTTGAAGGTGGTCTAGCGGGAACCTACGAGCAGTACTTC.

Ten or more counts support this clone. V gene TRBV7-6 combines with J gene TRBJ2-7, with 10 bases lining up with TRBD2. Germline V lookup: CDR1 SGHVS, CDR2 FNYEAQ. The J segment lost 5 bases and the V segment lost 2 bases, leaving 6 bases of the junction unmatched. The CDR3 runs 15 residues. The CDR3 loop reads CASSLYPSGSNEQYF. The CDR3 bases are TGTGCCAGCAGCTTATACCCTAGCGGGAGCAACGAGCAGTACTTC.

Concerning this clone: One end of the junction varies from germline; a read error may be responsible. CDR3 protein: CASSLEVGLGVMHYF. The CDR3 bases are TGTGCCAGCAGCCTAGAAGTTGGACTTGGCGTGATGCACTACTTC. The chain links TRBV11-3 to TRBJ2-5; perhaps TRBD2 as D (5 bases). Germline V gene sequence: CDR1 SGHNT, CDR2 YENEEA. CDR3 length: 15 residues.

The V call is TRBV7-8, the J call TRBJ2-7; 10 bases are a match to TRBD1. Germline trimming cut 10 bases from V and 10 bases from J; bases unmatched to any gene: 13. Germline CDR1 and CDR2: SGHVS and FQNEAQ. The CDR3 sequence is 13 residues long. CDR3 region: CATGQGGRRDQYF. CDR3 bases: TGTGCCACAGGACAGGGGGGCCGTAGGGACCAGTACTTC.

V is TRBV7-2 and J is TRBJ1-1, with D tentatively TRBD1 (6 bases). Per the germline V gene, CDR1 is SGHTA and CDR2 is FQGNSA. The CDR3 has 14 amino acids. Here the CDR3 reads CASLTDRLGSEAFF. The CDR3 DNA sequence: TGTGCTAGTCTCACCGACAGGCTGGGGTCTGAAGCTTTCTTT.

The rearrangement joins TRBV7-2 to TRBJ2-7, with D tentatively TRBD1 (5 bases). Germline CDR1 reads SGHTA; CDR2 reads FQGNSA. The ends were cut back, 4 bases at V and 7 bases at J, with 14 bases in the middle. The CDR3 is made up of 13 amino acids. CDR3 amino acids: CASSYQGQREQYF. The CDR3 bases are TGTGCCAGCAGCTATCAGGGTCAGAGAGAGCAGTACTTC.

This clone was picked up one time. The chain is built from TRBV5-6 and TRBJ1-5; the D gene is possibly TRBD1 (6 bases). The germline V gene has CDR1 SGHDT and CDR2 YYEEEE. The CDR3 extends over 15 amino acids. Trimming took off 1 base at V and 6 bases at J, with 14 bases between the two ends. For the CDR3, the DNA is TGTGCCAGCAGCTTGTCAGGGGTTTTTGGTCAGCCCCAGCATTTT. Protein: CASSLSGVFGQPQHF.

This chain joins TRBV9 and TRBJ2-3, with 7 bases matching TRBD1. The CDR3 runs to 15 residues. V was clipped by 3 bases and J by 0 bases; unmatched bases: 4. Germline V gene lookup returns CDR1 SGDLS and CDR2 YYNGEE. CDR3 loop: CASSAGQASTDTQYF. For the CDR3, the DNA is TGTGCCAGCAGCGCTGGACAGGCGAGCACAGATACGCAGTATTTT.

The gene calls are TRBV19 and TRBJ2-1; 11 bases fit TRBD2. With 10 bases clipped from V and 0 bases from J, the junction kept 2 bases outside the gene matches. CDR1 LNHDA and CDR2 SQIVND come from the germline V gene (reference sequence). There are 14 residues in the CDR3. CDR3: CATTSGSSYNEQFF. For the CDR3, the DNA is TGTGCCACAACTAGCGGGAGCTCCTACAATGAGCAGTTCTTC. The complete variable domain, with remaining parts taken from reference TRBV19 and TRBJ2-1, reads DGGITQSPKYLFRKEGQNVTLSCEQNLNHDAMYWYRQDPGQGLRLIYYSQIVNDFQKGDIAEGYSVSREKKESFPLTVTSAQKNPTAFYLCATTSGSSYNEQFFGPGTRLTVL.